Shown below are 26 T cell receptor beta chains from a single sample sequenced in a study of cytomegalovirus exposure and HLA in healthy donors (dated 2017 in TCRdb). The library was built by means of the immunoSEQ multiplex PCR assay. What TCRdb holds here is the immuneACCESS table cut down to in-frame rearrangements. Part of the clones is not present; checked against another copy, under half of the missing clones reflect an unresolved V gene, and the others are unexplained. The sample includes a few hundred thousand clones, with more than 75% observed a single time. The top ten clones comprise about 0.86% of the sample. The specimen was PBMCs. The receptors shown here come from a young woman in good health and CMV-seronegative.

J is TRBJ1-5 and V is TRBV2; D is ambiguous. V lost 8 bases and J lost 0, with 11 bases in between. There are 14 residues in the CDR3. CDR1 is SNHLY and CDR2 is FYNNEI in the germline V gene. The chain's CDR3 is CASSTADSNQPQHF. CDR3 coding DNA: TGTGCCAGCTCCACCGCGGATAGCAATCAGCCCCAGCATTTT.

The chain couples TRBV9 to TRBJ1-5, with 10 bases lining up with TRBD1. Trimming cost V 3 bases and J 7 bases; bases outside gene matches: 4. Germline assignment: CDR1 SGDLS and CDR2 YYNGEE. The CDR3 has 14 amino acids. The CDR3 DNA is TGTGCCAGCAGCGAGACAGGGGGCGAGCAGCCCCAGCATTTT. This sequence encodes CASSETGGEQPQHF.

The rearrangement joins TRBV7-8 to TRBJ1-4; a weak D match, TRBD1 (6 bases). The V and J ends lost 3 bases and 5 bases respectively, with 10 bases between them. CDR1 is SGHVS, CDR2 FQNEAQ, per germline. The CDR3 totals 14 residues. CDR3 bases: TGTGCCAGCAGCTTGGACAGAGTGAATGAAAAACTGTTTTTT. It specifies CASSLDRVNEKLFF.

This sequence joins TRBV5-8 and TRBJ1-2, with a tentative D call TRBD1 (6 bases). Germline values: CDR1 SGHTS, CDR2 YDEGEE. The CDR3 has 16 residues. Trimming removed 1 base from V and 4 bases from J, with 17 bases in between. The CDR3 spells CASSLTDSKGIYGYTF. CDR3 DNA: TGTGCCAGCAGCTTGACGGACAGCAAGGGCATCTATGGCTACACCTTC.

This rearrangement joins TRBV7-3 to TRBJ2-2, with 8 bases matching TRBD2. Trimming cost V 4 bases and J 1 base; bases outside gene matches: 2. The CDR3 sequence is 15 residues long. The germline CDR1 and CDR2 sequences are SGHTA and FQGTGA. CDR3 amino acids: CASSSGTRNTGELFF. As DNA, the CDR3 is TGTGCCAGCAGCTCCGGGACTAGGAACACCGGGGAGCTGTTTTTT.

Concerning this clone itself: This sample also contains other DNA sequences that code for the same CDR3. For the CDR3, the DNA is TGTGCCAGCAGCGTAGCCGGGGGATCGACAGATACGCAGTATTTT. Protein product: CASSVAGGSTDTQYF. The chain has TRBV9 and TRBJ2-3, with TRBD2 as a possible D gene (6 bases). Germline CDR1 SGDLS, CDR2 YYNGEE. Trimming removed 0 bases from V and 3 bases from J, with 11 bases in between. This CDR3 is built from 15 residues.

The chain recombines TRBV6-5 with TRBJ1-1, with 8 bases identical to TRBD1. Germline-derived CDR1 and CDR2 are MNHEY and SVGAGI. Germline trimming cut 5 bases from V and 5 bases from J; bases unmatched to any gene: 10. The CDR3 is 15 residues long. Here the CDR3 reads CASSISDREGTEAFF. The CDR3 bases are TGTGCCAGCAGTATTTCGGACAGGGAGGGGACTGAAGCTTTCTTT.

The V and J genes are TRBV18 and TRBJ2-3; D remains ambiguous. Germline CDR1 is KGHSH and CDR2 is LQKENI. V was pared by 1 base and J by 0 bases, with 11 bases between. The CDR3 length is 16 residues. CDR3 loop: CASSPLGGASTDTQYF. The CDR3 DNA is TGTGCCAGCTCACCACTAGGCGGTGCTAGCACAGATACGCAGTATTTT.

The chain uses TRBV5-6 and TRBJ1-5; D possibly corresponds to TRBD1 (5 bases). V lost 5 bases and J 1 base, leaving 16 bases between the germline ends. CDR3 length: 16 amino acids. CDR1 is SGHDT, CDR2 YYEEEE, per germline. CDR3 protein: CASRSHRDSSNQPQHF. CDR3 sequence (DNA): TGTGCCAGCAGGTCGCACCGGGACTCCAGCAATCAGCCCCAGCATTTT.

The chain joins TRBV10-3 to TRBJ2-1; 10 bases match TRBD2. There are 16 residues in the CDR3. CDR1 and CDR2 from the germline V gene are ENHRY and SYGVKD. V gave up 4 bases and J gave up 4 bases; unmatched junction bases: 7. The CDR3 bases are TGTGCCATCAGTGGGGCACCTAGCGGGGGATACAATGAGCAGTTCTTC. This codes for CAISGAPSGGYNEQFF.

The chain uses TRBV7-2 and TRBJ2-7; 8 positions agree with TRBD2. Germline values: CDR1 SGHTA, CDR2 FQGNSA. The CDR3 has 12 residues. V lost 5 bases, J lost 5 bases, and 2 bases stayed unmatched. The CDR3 nucleotides read TGTGCCAGCAGCCGACTAGCGAACGAGCAGTACTTC. Its protein is CASSRLANEQYF.

Only one count was recorded for this clone. This chain uses TRBV28 with TRBJ1-1; weak D call: TRBD1 (6 bases). The germline V gene has CDR1 MDHEN and CDR2 SYDVKM. Between the trimmed V and J ends, which lost 2 bases and 5 bases, there was a span of 18 bases. CDR3 length: 16 amino acids. CDR3: CASSLMRGGGGTEAFF. The CDR3 DNA is TGTGCCAGCAGTTTAATGAGGGGGGGAGGCGGTACTGAAGCTTTCTTT.

The rearrangement uses TRBV19 and TRBJ2-7, with TRBD2 matching over 7 bases. This CDR3 is built from 14 residues. V shed 6 bases and J 5 bases; nucleotides not matched to a gene: 10. Germline V lookup: CDR1 LNHDA, CDR2 SQIVND (reference sequence). CDR3 sequence: CASRDGTTADEQYF. CDR3 bases: TGTGCCAGTAGAGACGGGACTACCGCCGACGAGCAGTACTTC.

A remark on this clone: Other DNA variants within this sample encode the same CDR3. This chain connects TRBV6-5 to TRBJ2-7, with TRBD1 matching over 10 bases. The germline CDR1 and CDR2 sequences are MNHEY and SVGAGI. V lost 2 bases, J lost 2 bases, and 0 bases stayed unmatched. The CDR3 runs to 14 residues. CDR3: CASSYGTGAYEQYF. CDR3 DNA: TGTGCCAGCAGTTACGGGACAGGGGCCTACGAGCAGTACTTC.

This clone was detected a few times. The chain is built from TRBV5-6 and TRBJ1-5, with D perhaps TRBD1 (6 bases). V was trimmed by 2 bases and J by 7 bases, leaving 13 bases between them. This CDR3 is 14 amino acids long. Germline values: CDR1 SGHDT, CDR2 YYEEEE. The CDR3 nucleotides read TGTGCCAGCAGCTTTACAGGGAGTAACCAGCCCCAGCATTTT. Amino acid sequence: CASSFTGSNQPQHF. Variable domain in full (rest from reference TRBV5-6 and TRBJ1-5): DAGVTQSPTHLIKTRGQQVTLRCSPKSGHDTVSWYQQALGQGPQFIFQYYEEEERQRGNFPDRFSGHQFPNYSSELNVNALLLGDSALYLCASSFTGSNQPQHFGDGTRLSIL.

This clone was detected once. DNA for the CDR3: TGTGCCAGCAGTAGCGGGAGTGTTGGGTCAGACGAGCAGTACTTC. It specifies CASSSGSVGSDEQYF. The chain is built from TRBV28 and TRBJ2-7, with 8 positions matching TRBD2. Germline lookup yields CDR1 MDHEN and CDR2 SYDVKM. V trimming: 5 bases; J trimming: 5 bases; junction bases outside the gene matches: 11. This CDR3 contains 15 residues.

The CDR3 DNA sequence: TGTGCCAGCAGTGATGTCAGCAGGAACTATGGCTACACCTTC. Translation: CASSDVSRNYGYTF. The genes are TRBV2 and TRBJ1-2; D remains unclear. The V end was cut by 3 bases, the J end by 2 bases, with 10 bases between. The germline gives CDR1 SNHLY, CDR2 FYNNEI. This CDR3 has 14 residues.

With regard to this clone: Other DNA sequences in the sample encode the same CDR3. The V call is TRBV5-1, the J call TRBJ2-7, with 7 bases fitting TRBD1. Germline V lookup: CDR1 SGHRS, CDR2 YFSETQ. The CDR3 loop spans 13 amino acids. Trimming took 4 bases from V and 1 from J; bases not matched to a gene: 2. Written as DNA, the CDR3 is TGCGCCAGCAGCCTACAGGGGTCCTACGAGCAGTACTTC. It encodes CASSLQGSYEQYF. The variable domain in full, completed from reference TRBV5-1 and TRBJ2-7, reads KAGVTQTPRYLIKTRGQQVTLSCSPISGHRSVSWYQQTPGQGLQFLFEYFSETQRNKGNFPGRFSGRQFSNSRSEMNVSTLELGDSALYLCASSLQGSYEQYFGPGTRLTVT.

The V gene is TRBV10-3, the J gene TRBJ2-5; 11 nucleotides match TRBD2. CDR1 is ENHRY, CDR2 SYGVKD, per germline. The CDR3 covers 16 residues. V was clipped by 10 bases and J by 1 base; unmatched bases: 11. The CDR3 protein is CATLGTSGERQETQYF. CDR3 coding DNA: TGTGCCACCCTGGGGACTAGCGGAGAACGCCAAGAGACCCAGTACTTC.

This rearrangement joins TRBV7-9 to TRBJ1-6; 7 bases line up with TRBD1. After removal of 5 bases from V and 10 bases from J, the junction contained 8 bases not matched to a gene. Germline CDR1 SEHNR, CDR2 FQNEAQ (reference sequence). This CDR3 contains 14 residues. The CDR3 here is CASSQGQVNSPLHF. The CDR3 nucleotides are TGTGCCAGCAGCCAAGGACAGGTTAACTCACCCCTCCACTTT.

The V call is TRBV7-2, the J call TRBJ2-7; weak D call: TRBD1 (6 bases). Trimming pared 5 bases from V and 2 bases from J, leaving 19 bases between. The CDR3 has 16 residues. Per germline, CDR1 SGHTA and CDR2 FQGNSA. The CDR3 bases are TGTGCCAGCAGCCTCGATGCTGGGGGCGCCCCCTACGAGCAGTACTTC. Protein product: CASSLDAGGAPYEQYF.

CDR3: CACQGLGNYGYTF. The CDR3 bases are TGTGCCTGTCAGGGATTGGGAAACTATGGCTACACCTTC. V is TRBV25-1 and J is TRBJ1-2; a possible D gene is TRBD1 (5 bases). The germline V gene has CDR1 MGHDK and CDR2 SYGVNS. Trimming pared 11 bases from V and 2 bases from J, leaving 15 bases between. CDR3 length: 13 residues.

V usage is TRBV27 and J usage is TRBJ1-1, with TRBD1 matching 11 bases. J gave up 0 bases and V 2 bases, and 17 bases lay outside the gene matches. Germline V gene sequence: CDR1 MNHEY, CDR2 SMNVEV (reference sequence). The CDR3 is 21 residues long. The CDR3 loop reads CASSLDWTGGAALRLNTEAFF. The CDR3 DNA follows: TGTGCCAGCAGTTTAGATTGGACAGGGGGCGCAGCCCTCCGTTTGAACACTGAAGCTTTCTTT.

This chain connects TRBV25-1 to TRBJ1-1; tentative D call: TRBD1 (5 bases). This CDR3 has 14 amino acids. Trimming shortened V by 9 bases and J by 3 bases, and 17 bases separated the two germline ends. Germline-derived CDR1 and CDR2 are MGHDK and SYGVNS. The DNA of the CDR3 is TGTGCCAGGGGGCGGGATCTCTCCCACACTGAAGCTTTCTTT. Amino acid sequence: CARGRDLSHTEAFF.

The V call is TRBV6-4, the J call TRBJ2-4; 7 bases fit TRBD2. V was pared by 7 bases and J by 3 bases, with 15 bases of the junction left unmatched. The germline CDR1 and CDR2 sequences are MRHNA and SNTAGT. The CDR3 runs 17 residues. For the CDR3, the DNA is TGTGCCAGCATACTACCCGAAGCGGGACCTGTCAAAAACATTCAGTACTTC. Translated: CASILPEAGPVKNIQYF.

V and J are TRBV7-3 and TRBJ2-7; 9 bases match TRBD2. The V gene's germline CDR1 is SGHTA and CDR2 FQGTGA. The CDR3 covers 20 residues. V gave up 5 bases and J gave up 2 bases; unmatched junction bases: 22. The DNA of the CDR3 is TGTGCCAGCAGCGTAGGCGGTTCGGCAGCTCTAGCGGGACGGGCCTACGAGCAGTACTTC. It translates to CASSVGGSAALAGRAYEQYF.